The 9 T cell receptor beta chains below were found in one sample sequenced in a study of OX40 agonist ivuxolimab in advanced cancers. Libraries were prepared by immunoSEQ multiplex PCR; TCRdb keeps only in-frame clonotypes and omits some of them. This sample yields 35,000 to 45,000 clones, of which over 75% are seen a single time; 4% to 5% belongs to the top ten. The sequencing here drew on CD4+ or CD8+ T cells sorted from blood, taken in a trial of the OX40 agonist ivuxolimab. The receptors derive from an adult with an advanced solid tumor such as melanoma, head and neck, liver or kidney cancer.

CDR3 loop: CASTFNQDGELFF. CDR3 nucleotides: TGTGCCAGCACCTTCAATCAGGACGGGGAGCTGTTTTTT. The rearrangement uses TRBV6-6 and TRBJ2-2; D uncertain. Germline V gene lookup returns CDR1 MNHNY and CDR2 SVGAGI (reference sequence). This CDR3 contains 13 residues. Trimming removed 7 bases from V and 7 bases from J, with 13 bases in between.

The chain links TRBV5-8 to TRBJ1-1; the D is unclear. CDR3 size: 15 residues. Germline values: CDR1 SGHTS, CDR2 YDEGEE. Trimming shortened V by 0 bases and J by 1 base, and 10 bases separated the two germline ends. This CDR3 is CASSLAGVANTEAFF. The CDR3 DNA is TGTGCCAGCAGCTTGGCAGGTGTCGCGAACACTGAAGCTTTCTTT. Full variable domain (missing parts from reference TRBV5-8 and TRBJ1-1): EAGVTQSPTHLIKTRGQQATLRCSPISGHTSVYWYQQALGLGLQFLLWYDEGEERNRGNFPPRFSGRQFPNYSSELNVNALELEDSALYLCASSLAGVANTEAFFGQGTRLTVV.

This sequence joins TRBV28 and TRBJ1-5; a weak D match, TRBD1 (6 bases). The CDR3 contains 16 residues. V lost 5 bases, J lost 2 bases, and 16 bases lay in between. In germline, CDR1 is MDHEN, CDR2 SYDVKM. The CDR3 reads CASSGHQGLGNQPQHF. CDR3 nucleotides: TGTGCCAGCAGTGGACACCAGGGGTTGGGCAATCAGCCCCAGCATTTT.

A single count supports this clone. This sequence joins TRBV5-6 and TRBJ2-7; maybe TRBD2 (5 bases). V was shortened by 1 base and J by 1 base, with 9 bases between the two germline ends. CDR1 and CDR2 from the germline V gene are SGHDT and YYEEEE. The CDR3 is 14 amino acids. The CDR3 nucleotides are TGTGCCAGCAGCTTGAGAGGGTTATCCTACGAGCAGTACTTC. As protein: CASSLRGLSYEQYF.

The CDR3 is CSVGTTEQFF. The CDR3 DNA sequence: TGCAGCGTTGGGACTACTGAGCAGTTCTTC. This chain joins TRBV29-1 and TRBJ2-1; D may be TRBD2 (6 bases). V was shortened by 4 bases and J by 9 bases, with 7 bases between the two germline ends. This CDR3 region has 10 residues. CDR1 is SQVTM, CDR2 ANQGSEA, per germline.

The gene calls are TRBV6-6 and TRBJ2-7, with TRBD2 matching over 9 bases. Germline V gene data show CDR1 as MNHNY and CDR2 as SVGAGI (reference sequence). The CDR3 covers 15 residues. The ends lost 8 bases at V and 3 bases at J; junction bases unmatched: 11. The CDR3 DNA is TGTGCCAGCCGACCGGGACTAGCAGTTGTCTACGAGCAGTACTTC. Translated: CASRPGLAVVYEQYF.

This clone has only one observation. V gene TRBV4-2 combines with J gene TRBJ2-7; possibly TRBD1 for D (6 bases). CDR3 size: 13 residues. The germline V and J ends were trimmed by 0 bases and 5 bases, with 8 bases remaining between them. From germline, CDR1 is LGHNA and CDR2 YNFKEQ. CDR3 residues: CASSQEGQNEQYF. Written as DNA, the CDR3 is TGTGCCAGCAGCCAAGAAGGACAGAACGAGCAGTACTTC.

This rearrangement joins TRBV27 to TRBJ2-7; D is possibly TRBD1 (5 bases). Trimming cost V 3 bases and J 1 base, with 10 bases left between them. Germline CDR1 reads MNHEY; CDR2 reads SMNVEV (reference sequence). The CDR3 runs 14 residues. The CDR3 protein is CASSFRGQSYEQYF. The CDR3 bases are TGTGCCAGCAGTTTTAGGGGTCAATCCTACGAGCAGTACTTC.

The CDR3 region is CSGRGTLNTEAFF. CDR3 nucleotides: TGCAGCGGCAGGGGAACCTTGAACACTGAAGCTTTCTTT. The chain is built from TRBV29-1 and TRBJ1-1; possibly TRBD1 for D (6 bases). The CDR3 is 13 amino acids. CDR1 and CDR2 from the germline V gene are SQVTM and ANQGSEA. Trimming removed 7 bases at V and 0 bases at J, with 12 bases between.